One sample yielded the 11 T cell receptor beta chains listed below, sequenced in a study of PD-L1 blockade in urothelial cancer. Profiling relied on immunoSEQ multiplex PCR, and the TCRdb table lists in-frame clones only, not all of them. The sample carries some 25,000 clones, approximately 88% recorded once. The specimen comprised PBMCs, sampled around atezolizumab (anti-PD-L1) treatment. Receptor source: a man aged 65 to 79 with urothelial cancer.

This clone is a singleton in its sample. This chain connects TRBV7-3 to TRBJ2-3, with TRBD1 as a possible D gene (5 bases). This CDR3 is 14 amino acids long. Germline V lookup: CDR1 SGHTA, CDR2 FQGTGA. Trimming stripped 3 bases from V and 1 base from J, with 8 bases between. The CDR3 region is CASSFKGGTDTQYF. CDR3 bases: TGTGCCAGCAGCTTTAAAGGGGGCACAGATACGCAGTATTTT. The whole variable domain, filled in from reference TRBV7-3 and TRBJ2-3, reads GAGVSQTPSNKVTEKGKYVELRCDPISGHTALYWYRQSLGQGPEFLIYFQGTGAADDSGLPNDRFFAVRPEGSVSTLKIQRTERGDSAVYLCASSFKGGTDTQYFGPGTRLTVL.

The chain is built from TRBV19 and TRBJ1-1; 7 nucleotides line up with TRBD1. Losses at the gene ends were 4 bases for V and 3 bases for J; bases not matched to a gene: 5. CDR3 size: 14 residues. Per germline, CDR1 LNHDA and CDR2 SQIVND (reference sequence). CDR3 residues: CASSTQGEDTEAFF. The CDR3 DNA follows: TGTGCCAGTAGTACCCAGGGGGAAGACACTGAAGCTTTCTTT.

The gene calls are TRBV5-1 and TRBJ2-7; a possible D gene is TRBD2 (5 bases). This CDR3 has 13 residues. V lost 6 bases, J lost 5 bases, and 15 bases lay in between. Germline V gene lookup returns CDR1 SGHRS and CDR2 YFSETQ. The CDR3 nucleotides are TGCGCCAGCACCCGACGGGATTTCGACGAGCAGTACTTC. Translating gives CASTRRDFDEQYF.

The chain employs TRBV5-4 and TRBJ1-1; D call uncertain. The CDR3 extends over 11 amino acids. V lost 4 bases and J 7 bases, leaving 8 bases between the germline ends. CDR1 is SGHNT and CDR2 is YYREEE in the germline V gene (reference sequence). CDR3 DNA: TGTGCCAGCAGCAGCCGGGGTGAAGCTTTCTTT. As protein: CASSSRGEAFF.

This clone was picked up one time. This rearrangement joins TRBV10-3 to TRBJ1-1; D is undetermined. Looked up from germline, CDR1 is ENHRY and CDR2 is SYGVKD. V was cut by 5 bases and J by 1 base, with 8 bases left in between. The CDR3 spans 13 residues. The CDR3 here is CAISPRENTEAFF. Written as DNA, the CDR3 is TGTGCCATCAGTCCGCGGGAGAACACTGAAGCTTTCTTT.

As regards this clone: The junction departs from germline at one end; a sequencing error may be responsible. Distinct nucleotide sequences in the sample also encode this CDR3. V is TRBV4-1 and J is TRBJ2-2; 7 nucleotides match TRBD1. This CDR3 is built from 15 residues. Germline V CDR1 and CDR2: MGHRA, YSYEKL. CDR3 loop: CASSQGQRVTGELFF. The CDR3 DNA follows: TGTGCCAGCAGCCAGGGACAGCGAGTCACCGGGGAGCTGTTTTTT.

V and J are TRBV2 and TRBJ1-3, with D possibly TRBD1 on 5 matching bases. V was clipped by 5 bases and J by 1 base, with 18 bases between them. Germline CDR1 SNHLY, CDR2 FYNNEI. The CDR3 extends over 17 amino acids. The CDR3 region is CASSNWDWPFSGNTIYF. In DNA, the CDR3 is TGTGCCAGCAGTAATTGGGACTGGCCCTTTTCTGGAAACACCATATATTTT.

J is TRBJ2-5 and V is TRBV19, with TRBD1 matching over 7 bases. Germline V gene data show CDR1 as LNHDA and CDR2 as SQIVND (reference sequence). Trimming removed 1 base from V and 2 bases from J; junction bases left unmatched: 4. The CDR3 spans 15 residues. CDR3: CASSIGGTAQETQYF. DNA for the CDR3: TGTGCCAGTAGTATAGGTGGGACAGCTCAAGAGACCCAGTACTTC.

This clone was observed a handful of times. This chain uses TRBV6-6 with TRBJ2-7, with a tentative D call TRBD1 (5 bases). Germline CDR1 is MNHNY and CDR2 is SVGAGI (reference sequence). Trimming left V 7 bases short and J 1 base short, with 17 bases between. The CDR3 is 15 residues long. The CDR3 loop reads CASTPGQVGSYEQYF. In nucleotides, the CDR3 is TGTGCCAGCACCCCAGGGCAGGTTGGTTCCTACGAGCAGTACTTC.

This chain uses TRBV19 with TRBJ1-1; 9 bases match TRBD1. The germline V gene encodes CDR1 LNHDA and CDR2 SQIVND (reference sequence). The V gene end was trimmed by 6 bases and the J gene end by 4 bases; junction bases not matched to a gene: 3. There are 13 residues in the CDR3. In nucleotides, the CDR3 is TGTGCCAGTAGGACAGGGGGACGCACTGAAGCTTTCTTT. This codes for CASRTGGRTEAFF. The variable domain in full, completed from reference TRBV19 and TRBJ1-1, reads DGGITQSPKYLFRKEGQNVTLSCEQNLNHDAMYWYRQDPGQGLRLIYYSQIVNDFQKGDIAEGYSVSREKKESFPLTVTSAQKNPTAFYLCASRTGGRTEAFFGQGTRLTVV.

The chain couples TRBV28 to TRBJ2-5, with a possible D match to TRBD1 (5 bases). V was pared by 3 bases and J by 2 bases, with 10 bases between. This CDR3 region has 14 residues. The germline V gene has CDR1 MDHEN and CDR2 SYDVKM. CDR3 protein: CASSFVRAQETQYF. The CDR3 DNA sequence: TGTGCCAGCAGTTTTGTCAGGGCTCAAGAGACCCAGTACTTC.